The 10 T cell receptor beta chains below were found in one sample sequenced in a study of T cell responses to AZD1222 COVID-19 vaccine. Method: immunoSEQ multiplex PCR; TCRdb's copy keeps in-frame clones and lacks some. The data contain 100,000 to 150,000 clones, approximately 94% of them singletons. The material was peripheral blood, obtained 28 days after the second AZD1222 dose. Receptors originate from an adult who received the AZD1222 COVID-19 vaccine.

This rearrangement joins TRBV4-1 to TRBJ1-2; the D is unclear. Germline lookup yields CDR1 MGHRA and CDR2 YSYEKL. Between the trimmed V and J ends, which lost 0 bases and 1 base, there was a span of 6 bases. The length of the CDR3 is 14 residues. CDR3 nucleotide sequence: TGCGCCAGCAGCCAAGACGAGGGTAACTATGGCTACACCTTC. This translates into CASSQDEGNYGYTF.

The V and J genes are TRBV4-1 and TRBJ1-4; TRBD1 is a possible D gene (5 bases). Per the germline V gene, CDR1 is MGHRA and CDR2 is YSYEKL. The ends were cut back, 4 bases at V and 5 bases at J, with 14 bases in the middle. The CDR3 extends over 15 amino acids. This CDR3 reads CASSRSGTVNEKLFF. The CDR3 coding sequence is TGCGCCAGCAGCCGAAGCGGGACGGTGAATGAAAAACTGTTTTTT.

The genes are TRBV19 and TRBJ2-2; TRBD2 aligns across 8 bases. Germline loops: CDR1 LNHDA, CDR2 SQIVND (reference sequence). CDR3 size: 16 residues. V was clipped by 8 bases and J by 2 bases; unmatched bases: 10. This CDR3 reads CASRGGPLRNTGELFF. The CDR3 DNA sequence: TGTGCCAGTCGGGGGGGGCCACTCCGTAACACCGGGGAGCTGTTTTTT.

The chain links TRBV6-5 to TRBJ1-2; D remains unclear. The V and J ends lost 6 bases and 4 bases respectively, with 15 bases between them. The germline V gene encodes CDR1 MNHEY and CDR2 SVGAGI. The CDR3 extends over 14 amino acids. CDR3: CASSSELGFYGYTF. The CDR3 DNA reads as TGTGCCAGCAGCTCCGAATTGGGGTTCTATGGCTACACCTTC.

J is TRBJ2-1 and V is TRBV3-1 (or the pseudogene TRBV3-2); D uncertain. The CDR3 covers 12 residues. V dropped 1 base and J dropped 9 bases, with 7 bases sitting between them. Germline values: CDR1 LGHDT, CDR2 YNNKEL (reference sequence). CDR3 amino acids: CASSQVPSEQFF. The CDR3 DNA reads as TGTGCCAGCAGCCAAGTTCCGAGTGAGCAGTTCTTC.

The chain joins TRBV6-5 to TRBJ2-7; 8 nucleotides align to TRBD2. Germline V lookup: CDR1 MNHEY, CDR2 SVGAGI. With V trimmed by 6 bases and J by 6 bases, 10 bases remained unmatched. The CDR3 extends over 14 amino acids. The CDR3 here is CASSQAGATLEQYF. CDR3 in DNA: TGTGCCAGCAGCCAAGCGGGAGCGACTCTCGAGCAGTACTTC.

The genes are TRBV20-1 and TRBJ2-3; no clear D gene. V lost 4 bases and J 3 bases, leaving 5 bases between the germline ends. The germline V gene encodes CDR1 DFQATT and CDR2 SNEGSKA (reference sequence). The CDR3 spans 11 residues. The CDR3 is CSATLTDTQYF. CDR3 coding DNA: TGCAGTGCTACGTTAACAGATACGCAGTATTTT.

CDR3 amino acids: CASTLGGRAGEQYF. CDR3 sequence (DNA): TGTGCCAGCACCCTAGGGGGGAGGGCGGGCGAGCAGTACTTC. The V gene is TRBV11-2, the J gene TRBJ2-7, with D perhaps TRBD2 (7 bases). V lost 7 bases to trimming and J lost 6 bases, with 19 bases between them. Per the germline V gene, CDR1 is SGHAT and CDR2 is FQNNGV. The CDR3 extends over 14 amino acids.

V usage is TRBV5-1 and J usage is TRBJ2-5, with 7 nucleotides matching TRBD2. The CDR3 covers 16 residues. Trimming cost V 4 bases and J 3 bases; bases outside gene matches: 12. Germline loops: CDR1 SGHRS, CDR2 YFSETQ. In DNA, the CDR3 is TGCGCCAGCAGCCTACGACTAGCCGCTGACAAAGAGACCCAGTACTTC. Translated: CASSLRLAADKETQYF.

The chain couples TRBV7-3 to TRBJ2-3; D may be TRBD1 or TRBD2 (5 bases each). Trimming shortened V by 8 bases and J by 5 bases, and 20 bases separated the two germline ends. Germline V gives CDR1 SGHTA, CDR2 FQGTGA. The CDR3 runs 15 residues. The CDR3 DNA follows: TGTGCCAGCTCCCCGAGTGGGAGTCAGGGAGATACGCAGTATTTT. Protein sequence: CASSPSGSQGDTQYF.